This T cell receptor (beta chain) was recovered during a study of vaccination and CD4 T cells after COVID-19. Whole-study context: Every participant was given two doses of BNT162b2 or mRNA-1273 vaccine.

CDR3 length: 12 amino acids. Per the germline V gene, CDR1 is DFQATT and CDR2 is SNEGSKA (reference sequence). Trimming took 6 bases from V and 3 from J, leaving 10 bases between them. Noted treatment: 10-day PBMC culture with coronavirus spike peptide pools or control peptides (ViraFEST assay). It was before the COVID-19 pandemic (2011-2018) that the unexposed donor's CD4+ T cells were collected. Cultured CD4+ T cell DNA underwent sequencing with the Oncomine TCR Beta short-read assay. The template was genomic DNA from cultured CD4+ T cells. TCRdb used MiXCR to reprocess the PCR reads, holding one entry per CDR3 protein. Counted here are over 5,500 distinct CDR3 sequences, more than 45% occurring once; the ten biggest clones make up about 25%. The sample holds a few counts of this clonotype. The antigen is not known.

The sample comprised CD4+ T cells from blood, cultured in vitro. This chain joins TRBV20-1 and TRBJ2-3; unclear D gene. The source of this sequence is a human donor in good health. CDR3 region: CSALPPTDTQYF. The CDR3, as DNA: TGCAGTGCCCTACCTCCTACAGATACGCAGTATTTT.